The 24 T cell receptor beta chains listed next were all sequenced from one sample in a study of regulatory T cells in long-lasting Graves disease (dated by TCRdb to about 2021). The time point label of this sample denotes: newly diagnosed GD, antithyroid drugs for less than 3 months. For both TCR sequencing and RNA sequencing, RNA was extracted from PBMCs in TRIzol. Libraries were made using multiplex PCR. The instrument given in TCRdb is Illumina HiSeq 4000. TCR beta libraries were built with iRepertoire HTBI primers and Arm-PCR amplification of CDR3 regions. TCRdb took the public reads, trimmed them with fastp at Q25, ran MiXCR for clone calling and kept in-frame beta chains. Every entry covers one CDR3 protein and lists the most common genes and DNA from its rows. In all, the sample holds about 460,000 distinct CDR3 sequences, and about 15% of those were seen once. Of the sample, about 15% falls within the top ten clones.

The data were also submitted as part of a second study, on T cells in Graves' hyperthyroidism and ophthalmopathy.

Source: peripheral blood mononuclear cells (PBMCs), taken at new diagnosis, from a patient treated with antithyroid drugs. The receptors originated from a woman between 45 and 65 years old with Graves disease. Donor details come from another sample of the same person, matched by shared clones.

The sample holds many counts of this clonotype. The chain employs TRBV27 and TRBJ1-5, with D perhaps TRBD1 (6 bases). V lost 5 bases to trimming and J lost 4 bases, with 12 bases between them. There are 14 residues in the CDR3. Germline values: CDR1 MNHEY, CDR2 SMNVEV (reference sequence). The CDR3 loop reads CASSLEGGNQPQHF. The CDR3 region has the DNA TGTGCCAGCAGTCTCGAGGGGGGTAATCAGCCCCAGCATTTT.

The V gene is TRBV4-1, the J gene TRBJ2-1; TRBD2 agrees at 9 bases. The CDR3 totals 16 residues. Trimming at V came to 0 bases and at J to 7 bases, leaving 7 bases not matched to a gene. The germline gives CDR1 MGHRA, CDR2 YSYEKL. The CDR3 reads CASSQESLAGMNEQFF. The CDR3 region has the DNA TGCGCCAGCAGCCAAGAGTCCCTAGCGGGAATGAATGAGCAGTTCTTC.

This clonotype was detected ten times or more. J is TRBJ1-1 and V is TRBV27; 9 bases are shared with TRBD1. This CDR3 is built from 15 residues. Trimming removed 7 bases from V and 4 bases from J; junction bases left unmatched: 10. CDR1 MNHEY and CDR2 SMNVEV come from the germline V gene (reference sequence). The CDR3 nucleotides read TGTGCCAGCATTCGACAGGGGGGATGGAGCACTGAAGCTTTCTTT. Protein: CASIRQGGWSTEAFF.

This clonotype has just a few counts. The V and J genes are TRBV5-8 and TRBJ1-2; D is perhaps TRBD1 (6 bases). V was shortened by 0 bases and J by 4 bases, with 13 bases between the two germline ends. The CDR3 totals 15 residues. Germline assignment: CDR1 SGHTS and CDR2 YDEGEE. CDR3 in DNA: TGTGCCAGCAGCTTGGTACAGGGAACCGCCTATGGCTACACCTTC. This encodes CASSLVQGTAYGYTF.

This clonotype came up many times. V and J are TRBV5-1 and TRBJ2-3; maybe TRBD1 (6 bases). The germline V and J ends were trimmed by 0 bases and 2 bases, with 13 bases remaining between them. Germline V lookup: CDR1 SGHRS, CDR2 YFSETQ. The CDR3 length is 16 residues. CDR3 sequence: CASSLEGDTYTDTQYF. For the CDR3, the DNA is TGCGCCAGCAGCTTGGAGGGGGATACGTACACAGATACGCAGTATTTT.

This clonotype has at least ten counts. This chain links TRBV28 with TRBJ1-1; D gene ambiguous. The CDR3 has 15 amino acids. In germline, CDR1 is MDHEN, CDR2 SYDVKM. Trimming removed 6 bases from V and 2 bases from J, with 16 bases in between. For the CDR3, the DNA is TGTGCCAGCAGCCTAGACCGAAGGCTAAACACTGAAGCTTTCTTT. This translates into CASSLDRRLNTEAFF.

This clonotype was seen ten or more times. This sequence joins TRBV29-1 and TRBJ2-1; 7 nucleotides agree with TRBD1. Germline V gene data show CDR1 as SQVTM and CDR2 as ANQGSEA. The CDR3 covers 12 residues. The CDR3 DNA sequence: TGCAGAGCACAGGGGACCTACAATGAGCAGTTCTTC. Its translation is CRAQGTYNEQFF.

This chain uses TRBV9 with TRBJ2-2; TRBD1 agrees at 10 bases. CDR1 SGDLS and CDR2 YYNGEE come from the germline V gene. V lost 3 bases, J lost 6 bases, and 5 bases stayed unmatched. CDR3 length equals 15 residues. The CDR3 DNA follows: TGTGCCAGCAGCGGACCGGGACAGGGGTCCGGGGAGCTGTTTTTT. This sequence encodes CASSGPGQGSGELFF. Full variable domain (missing parts from reference TRBV9 and TRBJ2-2): DSGVTQTPKHLITATGQRVTLRCSPRSGDLSVYWYQQSLDQGLQFLIQYYNGEERAKGNILERFSAQQFPDLHSELNLSSLELGDSALYFCASSGPGQGSGELFFGEGSRLTVL.

V gene TRBV28 combines with J gene TRBJ2-7; 16 nucleotides agree with TRBD2. CDR1 is MDHEN and CDR2 is SYDVKM in the germline V gene. The CDR3 contains 16 residues. Unmatched junction bases numbered 6, after V lost 7 bases and J lost 3 bases. CDR3 coding DNA: TGTGCCAGCAAGGGACTAGCGGGAGGGCCGGTCTACGAGCAGTACTTC. Amino acids: CASKGLAGGPVYEQYF.

This clonotype has ten or more counts. The rearrangement uses TRBV20-1 and TRBJ2-1; TRBD2 matches at 11 bases. The CDR3 contains 17 residues. Germline CDR1 reads DFQATT; CDR2 reads SNEGSKA (reference sequence). After removal of 1 base from V and 0 bases from J, the junction contained 5 bases not matched to a gene. The DNA for the CDR3 is TGCAGTGCTAGAGTAGCGGGAGGGCGCAACTCCTACAATGAGCAGTTCTTC. Encoded protein: CSARVAGGRNSYNEQFF.

This clonotype has a count of ten or more. J is TRBJ1-2 and V is TRBV5-1; D call uncertain. This CDR3 contains 14 residues. The V end was cut by 0 bases, the J end by 4 bases, with 10 bases between. Germline CDR1 is SGHRS and CDR2 is YFSETQ. The CDR3, as DNA: TGCGCCAGCAGCTTGGGAGAGAGCGGCTATGGCTACACCTTC. Amino acid sequence: CASSLGESGYGYTF.

The genes are TRBV7-9 and TRBJ2-5; TRBD1 aligns across 8 bases. V was pared by 3 bases and J by 5 bases, with 11 bases of the junction left unmatched. The CDR3 contains 16 residues. CDR1 and CDR2 (germline): SEHNR, FQNEAQ (reference sequence). The CDR3 reads CASSFGTGPLGETQYF. CDR3 nucleotide sequence: TGTGCCAGCAGCTTTGGGACAGGTCCGCTCGGGGAGACCCAGTACTTC. The entire variable domain, with the rest obtained from reference TRBV7-9 and TRBJ2-5, is as follows: DTGVSQNPRHKITKRGQNVTFRCDPISEHNRLYWYRQTLGQGPEFLTYFQNEAQLEKSRLLSDRFSAERPKGSFSTLEIQRTEQGDSAMYLCASSFGTGPLGETQYFGPGTRLLVL.

The chain uses TRBV6-1 and TRBJ2-7, with D perhaps TRBD2 (7 bases). Trimming cost V 2 bases and J 5 bases, with 16 bases left between them. The length of the CDR3 is 15 residues. Germline V lookup: CDR1 MNHNS, CDR2 SASEGT. In DNA, the CDR3 is TGTGCCAGCAGTGAACAATTGGGGGGGCCCCACGAGCAGTACTTC. It translates to CASSEQLGGPHEQYF.

This clonotype was counted ten times or more. V is TRBV7-9 and J is TRBJ2-3; D uncertain. Trimming took off 3 bases at V and 0 bases at J, with 7 bases between the two ends. This CDR3 has 14 amino acids. Germline assignment: CDR1 SEHNR and CDR2 FQNEAQ (reference sequence). The CDR3 bases are TGTGCCAGCAGCTTTTCCCCTAGCACAGATACGCAGTATTTT. This sequence encodes CASSFSPSTDTQYF.

J is TRBJ1-5 and V is TRBV20-1, with TRBD1 as a possible D gene (6 bases). Between the trimmed V and J ends, which lost 7 bases and 7 bases, there was a span of 14 bases. This CDR3 spans 12 amino acids. CDR1 is DFQATT, CDR2 SNEGSKA, per germline (reference sequence). In DNA, the CDR3 is TGCAGTGGAGAGGGGGGGATCCAGCCCCAGCATTTT. It specifies CSGEGGIQPQHF.

The table lists this clonotype with many counts. The rearrangement joins TRBV28 to TRBJ1-5; TRBD1 might be the D (6 bases). The CDR3 is made up of 15 amino acids. The germline V gene has CDR1 MDHEN and CDR2 SYDVKM. V was clipped by 6 bases and J by 2 bases, with 14 bases between them. The CDR3, as DNA: TGTGCCAGCAGCGGGGGGGGCTCCGGCAATCAGCCCCAGCATTTT. Protein: CASSGGGSGNQPQHF.

This clonotype was recorded a few times. The CDR3 is CASSPVDSFSYEQYF. The CDR3 DNA is TGTGCCAGCAGTCCCGTGGACAGTTTCTCCTACGAGCAGTACTTC. The chain employs TRBV25-1 and TRBJ2-7; D might be TRBD1 (6 bases). This CDR3 region has 15 residues. From germline, CDR1 is MGHDK and CDR2 SYGVNS. V was shortened by 5 bases and J by 0 bases, with 14 bases between the two germline ends.

The table lists this clonotype with many counts. CDR3 sequence: CASSRGGTYNEQFF. The CDR3 nucleotides are TGTGCCAGCAGCCGAGGGGGGACCTACAATGAGCAGTTCTTC. The genes are TRBV3-1 and TRBJ2-1; D is tentatively TRBD1 or TRBD2 (6 bases each). The CDR3 is made up of 14 amino acids. V lost 4 bases to trimming and J lost 2 bases, with 9 bases between them. CDR1 LGHDT and CDR2 YNNKEL come from the germline V gene (reference sequence).

This clonotype showed up many times. This chain links TRBV11-2 with TRBJ2-7, with D perhaps matching TRBD1 or TRBD2 (6 bases each). V dropped 3 bases and J dropped 1 base, with 22 bases sitting between them. The CDR3 length is 18 residues. Germline CDR1 is SGHAT and CDR2 is FQNNGV. The CDR3 coding sequence is TGTGCCAGCAGCTTGGCCGATCCGGGGGCCGCGGGTTCCTACGAGCAGTACTTC. Protein: CASSLADPGAAGSYEQYF.

This clonotype has at least ten counts. The chain carries TRBV20-1 and TRBJ2-2; D is possibly TRBD1 (5 bases). Germline values: CDR1 DFQATT, CDR2 SNEGSKA (reference sequence). This CDR3 is 15 amino acids long. The V gene lost 0 bases and the J gene lost 2 bases, with 10 bases spanning the gap. The CDR3 loop is CSARDPRDNTGELFF. CDR3 nucleotides: TGCAGTGCTAGAGACCCCAGGGATAACACCGGGGAGCTGTTTTTT.

This rearrangement joins TRBV28 to TRBJ2-7; 10 nucleotides line up with TRBD2. Germline trimming cut 3 bases from V and 0 bases from J; bases unmatched to any gene: 8. The CDR3 is 17 residues long. Germline values: CDR1 MDHEN, CDR2 SYDVKM. This CDR3 is CASSLGSGRPSSYEQYF. Here the CDR3 DNA reads TGTGCCAGCAGTTTGGGTAGCGGGAGGCCCAGCTCCTACGAGCAGTACTTC.

Regarding this clonotype: One end of the junction fails to match germline, which may point to a read error. The J gene is TRBJ2-2, the V gene TRBV28; 7 bases agree with TRBD2. Germline V gene lookup returns CDR1 MDHEN and CDR2 SYDVKM. The CDR3 length is 15 residues. Written as DNA, the CDR3 is TGTGCCAGCGGTTTGGGGGGGACGAACACCGGGGAGCTGTTTTTT. Protein: CASGLGGTNTGELFF.

This rearrangement joins TRBV11-2 to TRBJ1-2; D is perhaps TRBD1 (6 bases). V shed 4 bases and J shed 2 bases, with 11 bases lying between them. In germline, CDR1 is SGHAT, CDR2 FQNNGV. The length of the CDR3 is 14 residues. Written as DNA, the CDR3 is TGTGCCAGCAGCTACCAGACAGGAAACTATGGCTACACCTTC. Encoded protein: CASSYQTGNYGYTF.

This clonotype was counted a single time. Given a much more abundant clone one base away, this may be a read error. The chain is built from TRBV6-1 and TRBJ2-7; TRBD2 agrees at 9 bases. The CDR3 extends over 17 amino acids. Germline loops: CDR1 MNHNS, CDR2 SASEGT. With V trimmed by 3 bases and J by 3 bases, 12 bases remained unmatched. DNA of the CDR3: TGTGCCAGCAGTGATGGGATTAGCGGGAGTTGGGTCTACGAGCAGTACTTC. Protein sequence: CASSDGISGSWVYEQYF.